The clone carrying this T cell receptor beta chain was seen a few times. What it binds is unknown. The sample originates from a study of T-cell reconstitution after alpha-beta-depleted transplantation in children. The TCRbeta library incorporated unique molecular identifiers. TCRdb redid the calling of the PCR reads with MiXCR, one entry per CDR3 protein. The repertoire holds some 200,000 distinct CDR3 sequences, with about 8.4% as singletons. Notes on the study in general: About two months after transplant, alpha-beta T cells reportedly came from several hundred expanded graft clones. Surviving recipient cells, namely T cells and thymic progenitors, were the source of high day-60 TCRbeta diversity in some patients.

The sequence was obtained from a male patient aged 2 to 9 who had a stem cell transplant for acute myeloid leukemia, so the T cells may come from the graft donor. Sequencing was performed on PBMCs, mostly from graft donor cells, taken 360 days after TCRalphabeta/CD19-depleted stem cell transplant.

This chain's CDR3 is CSASGIAKNIQYF. CDR3 nucleotide sequence: TGCAGTGCTAGCGGGATAGCCAAAAACATTCAGTACTTC. This sequence joins TRBV20-1 and TRBJ2-4, with D possibly matching TRBD2 (5 bases). The CDR3 is 13 amino acids. Between the trimmed V and J ends, which lost 3 bases and 0 bases, there was a span of 6 bases. Germline lookup yields CDR1 DFQATT and CDR2 SNEGSKA (reference sequence).